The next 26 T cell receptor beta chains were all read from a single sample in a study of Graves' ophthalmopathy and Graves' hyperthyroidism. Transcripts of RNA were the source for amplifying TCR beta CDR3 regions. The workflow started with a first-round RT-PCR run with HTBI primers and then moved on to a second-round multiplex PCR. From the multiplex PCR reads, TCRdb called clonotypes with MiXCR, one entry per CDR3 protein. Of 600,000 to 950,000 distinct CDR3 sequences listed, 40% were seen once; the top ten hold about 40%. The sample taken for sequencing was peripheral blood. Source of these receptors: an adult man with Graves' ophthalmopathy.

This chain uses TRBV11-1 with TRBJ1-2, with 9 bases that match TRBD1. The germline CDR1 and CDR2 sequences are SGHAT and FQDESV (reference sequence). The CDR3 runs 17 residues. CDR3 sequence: CARDGRDRVASSYGYTF. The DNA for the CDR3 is TGTGCTAGAGATGGCCGGGACAGGGTTGCTTCTAGCTATGGCTACACCTTC.

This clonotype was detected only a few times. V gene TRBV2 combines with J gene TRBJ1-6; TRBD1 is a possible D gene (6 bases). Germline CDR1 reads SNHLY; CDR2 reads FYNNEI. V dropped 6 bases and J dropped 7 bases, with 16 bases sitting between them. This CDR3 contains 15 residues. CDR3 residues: CASSQVGGRNSPLHF. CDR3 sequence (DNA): TGTGCCAGCAGCCAAGTTGGGGGGCGGAATTCACCCCTCCACTTT.

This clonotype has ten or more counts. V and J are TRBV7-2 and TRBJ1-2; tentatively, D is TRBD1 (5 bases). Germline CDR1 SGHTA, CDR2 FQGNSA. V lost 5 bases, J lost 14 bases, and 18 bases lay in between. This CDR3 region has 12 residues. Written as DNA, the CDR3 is TGTGCCAGCAGCGGGCGTCAGGGTTGGAGGACCTTC. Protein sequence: CASSGRQGWRTF.

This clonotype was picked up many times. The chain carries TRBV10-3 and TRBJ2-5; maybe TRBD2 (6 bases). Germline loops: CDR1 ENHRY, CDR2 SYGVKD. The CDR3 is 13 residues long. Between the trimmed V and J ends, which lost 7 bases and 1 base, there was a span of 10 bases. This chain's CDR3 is CAITRDFQETQYF. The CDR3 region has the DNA TGTGCCATCACCCGGGACTTCCAAGAGACCCAGTACTTC.

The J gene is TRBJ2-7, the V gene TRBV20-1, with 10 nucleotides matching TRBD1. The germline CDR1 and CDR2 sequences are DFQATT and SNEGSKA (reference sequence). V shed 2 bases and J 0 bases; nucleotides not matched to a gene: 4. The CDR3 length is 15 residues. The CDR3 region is CSARRTGGSSYEQYF. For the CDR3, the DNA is TGCAGTGCTAGAAGGACAGGGGGGAGCTCCTACGAGCAGTACTTC.

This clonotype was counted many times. The CDR3 DNA reads as TGTGCCATCGAAGGGGTCACTGAAGCTTTCTTT. Its protein is CAIEGVTEAFF. The chain uses TRBV2 and TRBJ1-1, with D possibly TRBD1 on 5 matching bases. The CDR3 length is 11 residues. Between the trimmed V and J ends, which lost 10 bases and 4 bases, there was a span of 10 bases. From germline, CDR1 is SNHLY and CDR2 FYNNEI.

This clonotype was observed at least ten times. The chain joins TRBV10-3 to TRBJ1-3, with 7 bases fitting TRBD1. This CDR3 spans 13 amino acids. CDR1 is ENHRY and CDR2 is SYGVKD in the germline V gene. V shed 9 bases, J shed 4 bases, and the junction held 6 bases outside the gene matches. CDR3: CAIMAGGGNTIYF. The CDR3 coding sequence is TGTGCCATAATGGCAGGGGGAGGAAACACCATATATTTT.

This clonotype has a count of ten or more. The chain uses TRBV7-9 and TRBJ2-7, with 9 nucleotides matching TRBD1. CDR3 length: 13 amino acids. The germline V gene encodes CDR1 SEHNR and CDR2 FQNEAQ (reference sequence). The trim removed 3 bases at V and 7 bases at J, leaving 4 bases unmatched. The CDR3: CASSLDRGREQYF. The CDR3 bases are TGTGCCAGCAGCTTGGACAGGGGTAGGGAGCAGTACTTC.

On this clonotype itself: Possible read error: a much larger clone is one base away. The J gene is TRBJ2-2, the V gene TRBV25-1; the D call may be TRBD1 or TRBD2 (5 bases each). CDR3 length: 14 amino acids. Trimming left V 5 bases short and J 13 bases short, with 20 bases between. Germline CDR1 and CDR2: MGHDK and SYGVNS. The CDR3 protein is CASSLRDGRLGLFF. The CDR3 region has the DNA TGTGCCAGCAGTTTAAGGGACGGACGGCTCGGGCTGTTTTTT.

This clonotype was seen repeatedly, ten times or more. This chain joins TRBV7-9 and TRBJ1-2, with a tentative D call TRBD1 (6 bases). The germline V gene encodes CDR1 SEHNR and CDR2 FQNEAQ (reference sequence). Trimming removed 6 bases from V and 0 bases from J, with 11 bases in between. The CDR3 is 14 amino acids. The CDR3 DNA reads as TGTGCCAGCAGACCAAGACAGGCTAACTATGGCTACACCTTC. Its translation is CASRPRQANYGYTF.

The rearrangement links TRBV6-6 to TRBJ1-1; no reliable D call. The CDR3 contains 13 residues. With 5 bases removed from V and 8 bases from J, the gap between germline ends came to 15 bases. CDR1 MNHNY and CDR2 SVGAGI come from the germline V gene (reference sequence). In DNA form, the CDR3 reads TGTGCCAGCAGTCGAAGTTGGGATTTCGAAGCTTTCTTT. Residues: CASSRSWDFEAFF.

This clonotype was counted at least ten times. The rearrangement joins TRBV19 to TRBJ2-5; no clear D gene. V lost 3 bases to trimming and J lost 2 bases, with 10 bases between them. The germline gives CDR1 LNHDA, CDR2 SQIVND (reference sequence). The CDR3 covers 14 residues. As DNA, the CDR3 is TGTGCCAGTAGTATCGCGGCTTTACAAGAGACCCAGTACTTC. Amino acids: CASSIAALQETQYF.

CDR3: CASSLTRDRSYEQYF. Written as DNA, the CDR3 is TGCGCCAGCAGCTTGACCCGGGACAGATCCTACGAGCAGTACTTC. The chain has TRBV5-1 and TRBJ2-7, with TRBD1 matching 7 bases. V trimming: 1 base; J trimming: 1 base; junction bases outside the gene matches: 5. CDR3 size: 15 residues. Germline CDR1 and CDR2: SGHRS and YFSETQ.

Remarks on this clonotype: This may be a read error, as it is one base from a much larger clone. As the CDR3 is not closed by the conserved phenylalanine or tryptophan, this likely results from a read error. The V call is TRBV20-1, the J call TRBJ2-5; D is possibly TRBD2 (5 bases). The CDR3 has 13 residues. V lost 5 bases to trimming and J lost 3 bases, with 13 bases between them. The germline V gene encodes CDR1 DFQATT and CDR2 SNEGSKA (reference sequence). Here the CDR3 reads CSAGTGNKETQYC. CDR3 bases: TGCAGTGCTGGAACCGGGAACAAAGAGACCCAGTACTGC.

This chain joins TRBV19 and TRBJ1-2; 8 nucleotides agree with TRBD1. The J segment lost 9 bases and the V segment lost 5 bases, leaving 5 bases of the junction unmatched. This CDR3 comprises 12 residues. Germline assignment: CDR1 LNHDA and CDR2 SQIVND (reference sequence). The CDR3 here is CASSPGQGRYTF. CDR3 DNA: TGTGCCAGTAGTCCCGGACAGGGACGCTACACCTTC.

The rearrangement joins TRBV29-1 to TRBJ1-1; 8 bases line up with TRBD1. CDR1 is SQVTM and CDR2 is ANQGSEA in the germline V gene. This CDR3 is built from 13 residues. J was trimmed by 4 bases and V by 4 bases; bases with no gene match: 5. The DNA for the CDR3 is TGCAGCGTTGGCTATACAGGGGGCACTGAAGCTTTCTTT. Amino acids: CSVGYTGGTEAFF.

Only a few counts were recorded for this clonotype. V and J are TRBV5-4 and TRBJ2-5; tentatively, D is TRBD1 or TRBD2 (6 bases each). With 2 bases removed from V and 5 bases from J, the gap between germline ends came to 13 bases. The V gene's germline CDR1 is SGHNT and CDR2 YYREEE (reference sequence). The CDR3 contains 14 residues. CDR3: CASSLQGLGETQYF. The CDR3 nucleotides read TGTGCCAGCAGCTTACAGGGACTCGGGGAGACCCAGTACTTC.

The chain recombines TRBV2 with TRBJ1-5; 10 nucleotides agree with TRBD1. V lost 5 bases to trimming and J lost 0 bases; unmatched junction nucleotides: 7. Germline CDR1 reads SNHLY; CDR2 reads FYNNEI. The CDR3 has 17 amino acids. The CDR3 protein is CASSLVGQGLSNQPQHF. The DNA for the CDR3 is TGTGCCAGCAGTTTAGTGGGACAGGGGCTTAGCAATCAGCCCCAGCATTTT.

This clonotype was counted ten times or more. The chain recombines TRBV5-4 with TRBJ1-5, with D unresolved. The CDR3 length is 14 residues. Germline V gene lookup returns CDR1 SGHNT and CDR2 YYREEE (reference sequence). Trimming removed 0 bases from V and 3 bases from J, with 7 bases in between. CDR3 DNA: TGTGCCAGCAGCTTGGCGGGAAACAATCAGCCCCAGCATTTT. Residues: CASSLAGNNQPQHF. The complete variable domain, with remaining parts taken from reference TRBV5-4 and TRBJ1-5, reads ETGVTQSPTHLIKTRGQQVTLRCSSQSGHNTVSWYQQALGQGPQFIFQYYREEENGRGNFPPRFSGLQFPNYSSELNVNALELDDSALYLCASSLAGNNQPQHFGDGTRLSIL.

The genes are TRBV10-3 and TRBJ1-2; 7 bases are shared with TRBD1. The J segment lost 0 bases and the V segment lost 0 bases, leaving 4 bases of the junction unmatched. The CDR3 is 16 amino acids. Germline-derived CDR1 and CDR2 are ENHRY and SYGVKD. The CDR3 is CAISESGTAPNYGYTF. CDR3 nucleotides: TGTGCCATCAGTGAGTCTGGGACAGCACCTAACTATGGCTACACCTTC.

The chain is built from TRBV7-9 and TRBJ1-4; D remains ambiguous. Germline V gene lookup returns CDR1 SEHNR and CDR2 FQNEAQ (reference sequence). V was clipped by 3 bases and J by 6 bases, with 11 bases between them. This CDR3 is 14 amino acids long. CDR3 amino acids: CASSFGIRYEKLFF. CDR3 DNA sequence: TGTGCCAGCAGCTTCGGTATTAGGTATGAAAAACTGTTTTTT.

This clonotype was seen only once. The CDR3 nucleotides are TGTGCCAGCATGTTAGGGGACCCAGAGCAGTACTTC. Translating gives CASMLGDPEQYF. The chain links TRBV10-3 to TRBJ2-7, with D perhaps matching TRBD1 or TRBD2 (5 bases each). The CDR3 length is 12 residues. CDR1 and CDR2 (germline): ENHRY, SYGVKD. Trimming removed 10 bases at V and 7 bases at J, with 17 bases between.

The CDR3 protein is CASSQAPRGTYEQYF. The CDR3 bases are TGCGCCAGCAGCCAAGCGCCACGCGGTACCTACGAGCAGTACTTC. The rearrangement joins TRBV4-1 to TRBJ2-7; D gene uncertain. The V end was cut by 1 base, the J end by 2 bases, with 12 bases between. CDR1 is MGHRA, CDR2 YSYEKL, per germline. The CDR3 contains 15 residues.

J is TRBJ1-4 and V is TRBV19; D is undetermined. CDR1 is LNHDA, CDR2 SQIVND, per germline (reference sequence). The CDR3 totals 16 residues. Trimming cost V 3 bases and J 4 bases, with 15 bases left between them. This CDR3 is CASSIGGSSFNEKLFF. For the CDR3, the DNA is TGTGCCAGTAGTATTGGTGGATCCAGCTTTAATGAAAAACTGTTTTTT.

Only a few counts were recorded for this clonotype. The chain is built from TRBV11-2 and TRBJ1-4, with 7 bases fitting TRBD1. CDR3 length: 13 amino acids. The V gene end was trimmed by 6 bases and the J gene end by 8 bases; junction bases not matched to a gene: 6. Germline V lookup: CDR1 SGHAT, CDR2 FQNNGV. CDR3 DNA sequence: TGTGCCAGCAGACGGGACAGTGGGGAAAAACTGTTTTTT. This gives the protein CASRRDSGEKLFF.

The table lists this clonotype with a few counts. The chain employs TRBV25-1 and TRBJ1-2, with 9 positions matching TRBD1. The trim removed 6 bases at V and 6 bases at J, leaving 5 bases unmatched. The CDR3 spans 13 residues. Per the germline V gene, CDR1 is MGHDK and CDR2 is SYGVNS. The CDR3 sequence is CASRATGGHGYTF. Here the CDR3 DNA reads TGTGCCAGCAGGGCTACAGGGGGCCATGGCTACACCTTC.